These 11 T cell receptor beta chains were sequenced from one sample in a study of T cells in Graves' hyperthyroidism and ophthalmopathy. Regions amplified from RNA transcripts were the TCR beta CDR3 regions. An initial round of RT-PCR targeting the TCR CDR3 relied on the HTBI primer set. TCRdb reprocessed the multiplex PCR reads via MiXCR and lists one record per CDR3 protein. The sample has hundreds of thousands of distinct CDR3 sequences, 15% to 19% seen once. The sequencing sample was made of blood. Source of these receptors: a woman between 18 and 30 years old with Graves' hyperthyroidism.

This clonotype was observed many times. The chain links TRBV7-8 to TRBJ2-3; D ambiguous. Germline CDR1 SGHVS, CDR2 FQNEAQ. The CDR3 has 17 amino acids. V lost 1 base, J lost 4 bases, and 18 bases lay in between. The CDR3 DNA follows: TGTGCCAGCAGCTTAGGATATGGCCTGAGCTTAGCAGATACGCAGTATTTT. Residues: CASSLGYGLSLADTQYF.

A word on this clonotype: This could be a read error, since a much larger clone is one nucleotide away. The chain couples TRBV6-4 to TRBJ2-1, with TRBD2 matching 9 bases. Unmatched junction bases numbered 12, after V lost 5 bases and J lost 7 bases. The germline CDR1 and CDR2 sequences are MRHNA and SNTAGT. CDR3 length: 16 residues. The CDR3 here is CASSPSGGGGRNEQFF. CDR3 DNA sequence: TGTGCCAGCAGTCCCTCTGGCGGGGGGGGTAGGAATGAGCAGTTCTTC.

This clonotype was detected many times. This chain connects TRBV5-1 to TRBJ2-1; unclear D gene. Deletions cut 4 bases from V and 4 bases from J, with 15 bases between. Germline values: CDR1 SGHRS, CDR2 YFSETQ. The CDR3 loop spans 15 amino acids. The CDR3 is CASSEEVTRYNEQFF. CDR3 nucleotides: TGCGCCAGCAGCGAAGAGGTCACCCGATACAATGAGCAGTTCTTC.

The V gene is TRBV7-3, the J gene TRBJ2-3, with 12 bases that match TRBD2. The J segment lost 2 bases and the V segment lost 2 bases, leaving 2 bases of the junction unmatched. Germline lookup yields CDR1 SGHTA and CDR2 FQGTGA. This CDR3 region has 16 residues. In DNA, the CDR3 is TGTGCCAGCAGCTTAGGGACTAGCGGGCACACAGATACGCAGTATTTT. Protein product: CASSLGTSGHTDTQYF.

This clonotype was seen repeatedly, ten times or more. J is TRBJ2-1 and V is TRBV27; the match to TRBD1 covers 7 bases. Germline-derived CDR1 and CDR2 are MNHEY and SMNVEV (reference sequence). The CDR3 length is 13 residues. V lost 6 bases and J lost 7; bases outside the gene matches: 6. CDR3 bases: TGTGCCAGCAGGACAGGGTTTGATAATGAGCAGTTCTTC. Translated, it gives CASRTGFDNEQFF.

About this clonotype itself: This could be a read error, since a much larger clone is one nucleotide away. V is TRBV29-1 and J is TRBJ1-2; D call uncertain. V gave up 4 bases and J gave up 0 bases, with 12 bases separating them. CDR1 is SQVTM and CDR2 is ANQGSEA in the germline V gene. CDR3 length: 14 amino acids. CDR3 loop: CSVGQVGANYGYTF. The CDR3 nucleotides read TGCAGCGTTGGCCAGGTTGGGGCTAACTATGGCTACACCTTC.

This clonotype showed up many times. This chain uses TRBV27 with TRBJ2-3; D not resolved. CDR1 MNHEY and CDR2 SMNVEV come from the germline V gene (reference sequence). Trimming stripped 2 bases from V and 2 bases from J, with 11 bases between. The CDR3 length is 15 residues. CDR3 in DNA: TGTGCCAGCAGTTTAGGCTTCCCGGCCACAGATACGCAGTATTTT. Protein sequence: CASSLGFPATDTQYF.

At least ten counts were recorded for this clonotype. V gene TRBV11-2 combines with J gene TRBJ2-7; tentatively, D is TRBD1 (6 bases). Between the trimmed V and J ends, which lost 5 bases and 9 bases, there was a span of 14 bases. Germline values: CDR1 SGHAT, CDR2 FQNNGV. This CDR3 is built from 12 residues. CDR3 nucleotides: TGTGCCAGCAGCGCAGGGGCGCCGGGGCAGTACTTC. It is translated as CASSAGAPGQYF.

This clonotype has at least ten counts. V is TRBV11-3 and J is TRBJ2-3; D not certain. Germline V lookup: CDR1 SGHNT, CDR2 YENEEA. The CDR3 totals 14 residues. V was clipped by 4 bases and J by 0 bases, with 8 bases between them. In DNA, the CDR3 is TGTGCCAGCAGCTCGATGGCTAGCACAGATACGCAGTATTTT. It translates to CASSSMASTDTQYF. The entire variable domain, with the rest obtained from reference TRBV11-3 and TRBJ2-3, is as follows: EAGVVQSPRYKIIEKKQPVAFWCNPISGHNTLYWYLQNLGQGPELLIRYENEEAVDDSQLPKDRFSAERLKGVDSTLKIQPAELGDSAVYLCASSSMASTDTQYFGPGTRLTVL.

The rearrangement links TRBV19 to TRBJ2-5; D gene unclear. CDR3 length equals 13 residues. V was trimmed by 2 bases and J by 5 bases, leaving 9 bases between them. Germline assignment: CDR1 LNHDA and CDR2 SQIVND (reference sequence). CDR3 in DNA: TGTGCCAGTAGTATAATTGGTCGCGAGACCCAGTACTTC. This codes for CASSIIGRETQYF.

This clonotype came up many times. This chain uses TRBV2 with TRBJ2-2; 8 nucleotides align to TRBD1. The CDR3 runs 15 residues. Germline V gene lookup returns CDR1 SNHLY and CDR2 FYNNEI. The V gene end was trimmed by 6 bases and the J gene end by 3 bases; junction bases not matched to a gene: 6. CDR3 DNA: TGTGCCAGCAGCGACCGGACAGGGTACACCGGGGAGCTGTTTTTT. Translated, it gives CASSDRTGYTGELFF.